This T cell receptor beta chain was captured by sequencing in a study of T-cell memory formation after mild COVID-19. TCRdb processed the 5' RACE reads anew with MiXCR; each CDR3 protein has one entry. The sample yields 210,000 or so distinct CDR3 sequences, approximately 30% seen once. A word on this clonotype: Antigen specificity is unknown.

Per the germline V gene, CDR1 is KGHDR and CDR2 is SFDVKD. V was cut by 2 bases and J by 0 bases, with 13 bases left in between. The CDR3 consists of 17 residues. Regarding the study as a whole: Pre-infection memory showed some responding clones, and this suggested that cross-reactive memory joined. There was a balanced CD4/CD8 profile in clones contracting day 15 to 85, and later expanders leaned CD4+.

The material sequenced was PBMCs or a T cell subset sorted from them (not recorded which). The chain uses TRBV24-1 and TRBJ2-1, with D perhaps TRBD1 (5 bases). This receptor was taken from an adult woman who had mild COVID-19 (a few samples of this study predate the infection). Cell type and time point are not known. The CDR3 is CATSDSQVQSSYNEQFF. CDR3 DNA sequence: TGTGCCACCAGTGATTCACAGGTCCAAAGCTCCTACAATGAGCAGTTCTTC.